This T cell receptor (beta chain) emerged from a study of technical replicates of blood from a handful of donors. Deletions cut 5 bases from V and 5 bases from J, with 18 bases between. The CDR3 is made up of 15 amino acids. Looked up from germline, CDR1 is SSHAT and CDR2 is FNYEAQ (reference sequence). The data were produced by immunoSEQ multiplex PCR, yet TCRdb's version contains in-frame clones alone and is incomplete. The sample contains 60,000 to 65,000 clones, 75% to 90% of which appear only once. The chain has TRBV7-7 and TRBJ2-5; tentatively, D is TRBD2 (5 bases). The sample was PBMCs. This clonotype was obtained from a human donor in good health. Some clones in this sample may be carry-over from other donors' samples. CDR3 loop: CASSPGPHGVETQYF. The CDR3 coding sequence is TGTGCCAGCAGCCCTGGGCCCCACGGGGTCGAGACCCAGTACTTC.